Listed below are T cell receptor beta chains from one sample, sequenced in a study of lymphopenia after photon versus proton radiotherapy. Clones were sequenced by immunoSEQ multiplex PCR, and TCRdb holds only the in-frame ones, with some missing. Counted here are around 33,000 clones, approximately 89% occurring once; the ten biggest clones make up approximately 6.6%. The input for sequencing was peripheral blood, taken from a patient treated with proton-based radiotherapy. The receptors stem from a woman in her 70s with pancreatic cancer. Some clones in this sample may be carry-over from other donors' samples. The CDR3 runs from the conserved cysteine through the conserved F or W. The D gene is left open where the match is weak. Part of the rows lack a size; the others show once, few, many or a class for expanded clones.

clone size | J gene | D gene | V gene | CDR3 length | CDR3 DNA | CDR3 protein
- | TRBJ1-5 | - | TRBV30 | 13 | TGTGCCTGGAGGGGGAAGGGCAATCAGCCCCAGCATTTT | CAWRGKGNQPQHF
- | TRBJ1-5 | - | TRBV6-6 | 14 | TGTGCCAGCCGCGACTCGGGAGGAGATCAGCCCCAGCATTTT | CASRDSGGDQPQHF
- | TRBJ2-7 | - | TRBV30 | 12 | TGTGCCTGGACGGTCAGCTCCTACGAGCAGTACTTC | CAWTVSSYEQYF
once | TRBJ1-4 | - | TRBV7-2 | 14 | TGTGCCAGCAGCTTAGGTCGAAGTAATGAAAAACTGTTTTTT | CASSLGRSNEKLFF
- | TRBJ2-6 | - | TRBV7-3 | 15 | TGTGCCAGCAGCTTAAGAAACTCTGGGGCCAACGTCCTGACTTTC | CASSLRNSGANVLTF
- | TRBJ1-2 | TRBD1 | TRBV30 | 16 | TGTGCCTGGAGTGGACAGGGAGACGCCATATATTGGGGCTACACCTTC | CAWSGQGDAIYWGYTF
- | TRBJ1-1 | - | TRBV5-1 | 14 | TGCGCCAGCAGCTCCCGGACAGAATACACTGAAGCTTTCTTT | CASSSRTEYTEAFF
- | TRBJ2-3 | TRBD2 | TRBV28 | 15 | TGTGCCAGCAGTTTGCTACGGGAGGGCCGAGATACGCAGTATTTT | CASSLLREGRDTQYF
few | TRBJ1-5 | TRBD1 | TRBV30 | 15 | TGTGCCTGGAGTGTAGGACAGGGGGCTGTTCAGCCCCAGCATTTT | CAWSVGQGAVQPQHF
- | TRBJ1-2 | - | TRBV6-5 | 11 | TGTGCCACCTTCAGGGGATTCGGCTACACCTTC | CATFRGFGYTF
- | TRBJ2-3 | - | TRBV5-6 | 13 | TGTGCCAGCAGCCCGATGTTCGCAGATACGCAGTATTTT | CASSPMFADTQYF
- | TRBJ2-7 | - | TRBV30 | 11 | TGTGCCCTAGGCAGGACCTACGAGCAGTACTTC | CALGRTYEQYF
- | TRBJ2-7 | - | TRBV4-2 | 15 | TGTGCCAGCAGCCAAGGGACCGGGCGCAACTACGAGCAGTACTTC | CASSQGTGRNYEQYF
- | TRBJ1-4 | - | TRBV25-1 | 13 | TGTGCCAGCAGTGAATTAGGGGTTGAAAAACTGTTTTTT | CASSELGVEKLFF
- | TRBJ2-2 | - | TRBV14 | 13 | TGTGCCAGCAGCCAACAGGGTTTCGGGGAGCTGTTTTTT | CASSQQGFGELFF
- | TRBJ1-2 | - | TRBV27 | 16 | TGTGCCAGCAGGGACTTCGGGAGGGGCGAGGACTATGGCTACACCTTC | CASRDFGRGEDYGYTF
- | TRBJ2-1 | - | TRBV7-9 | 16 | TGTGCCAGCAGTTTTACCCCGGGACAAATCTACAATGAGCAGTTCTTC | CASSFTPGQIYNEQFF
- | TRBJ2-3 | - | TRBV19 | 11 | TGTGCCAGTGCCGGGACAGATACGCAGTATTTT | CASAGTDTQYF
- | TRBJ2-5 | - | TRBV10-3 | 14 | TGTGCCATCAGCAGAGACAGAACTCAAGAGACCCAGTACTTC | CAISRDRTQETQYF
- | TRBJ2-1 | - | TRBV7-2 | 15 | TGTGCCAGCAGCTTAGAGTTGGGACTCCACAATGAGCAGTTCTTC | CASSLELGLHNEQFF
- | TRBJ1-1 | - | TRBV6-5 | 13 | TGTGCCAGCAGTATTTCGGGGAGCACTGAAGCTTTCTTT | CASSISGSTEAFF
- | TRBJ2-3 | - | TRBV7-2 | 15 | TGTGCCAGCAGCGCCTCGATTCAGGGACGGGATACGCAGTATTTT | CASSASIQGRDTQYF
- | TRBJ2-1 | TRBD1 | TRBV10-1 | 17 | TGCGCCAGCAGTGAGTCGACTGGAGGGACAGGGTTCAATGAGCAGTTCTTC | CASSESTGGTGFNEQFF
- | TRBJ1-5 | - | TRBV6-1 | 14 | TGTGCCAGCAGTGACCCCCTCATTTTAGAGCCCCAGCATTTT | CASSDPLILEPQHF
- | TRBJ2-7 | - | TRBV15 | 15 | TGTGCCACCAGCAGAGATTTGGGAACACCCTACGAGCAGTACTTC | CATSRDLGTPYEQYF
- | TRBJ1-2 | TRBD1 | TRBV29-1 | 13 | TGCAGCGTTGTGGTACAGGGGGGCTATGGCTACACCTTC | CSVVVQGGYGYTF
once | TRBJ2-1 | - | TRBV28 | 14 | TGTGCCAGCAGTTTATTTCAGGGATTGAATGAGCAGTTCTTC | CASSLFQGLNEQFF
- | TRBJ2-1 | TRBD1 | TRBV28 | 17 | TGTGCCAGCAGTTCGTGGGGACAGGGAGGATCCTACAATGAGCAGTTCTTC | CASSSWGQGGSYNEQFF
- | TRBJ2-7 | TRBD2 | TRBV7-3 | 15 | TGTGCCAGCAGCCCGGGACTAGCAGACGCCTACGAGCAGTACTTC | CASSPGLADAYEQYF
- | TRBJ2-6 | - | TRBV19 | 14 | TGTGCCAGTAGTAAGGACAGTGGGGCCAACGTCCTGACTTTC | CASSKDSGANVLTF
- | TRBJ1-2 | TRBD1 | TRBV14 | 12 | TGTGCCAGCAGCCAAGGAGGATCAGGGGGTTATTTC | CASSQGGSGGYF
- | TRBJ1-4 | - | TRBV6-5 | 14 | TGTGCCAGCAGTTACCGTCAGGATAATGAAAAACTGTTTTTT | CASSYRQDNEKLFF